This TCR beta chain stems from a study of memory CD4+ T cells and cytomegalovirus serostatus. Study-level points and caveats: A US-trained random forest predicted CMV serostatus with median AUC about 0.92.

The sort gate was single viable CD3+CD4+CD8-CD45RO+ cells for memory CD4+ T cells. Assay: immunoSEQ multiplex PCR; the TCRdb copy retains only in-frame clones and omits some. This sample has approximately 70,000 clones, with about 76% found just once. This CDR3 region has 13 residues. Trimming took 8 bases from V and 3 from J; bases not matched to a gene: 4. Looked up from germline, CDR1 is LNHDA and CDR2 is SQIVND (reference sequence). Points on this clone: The antigen remains unidentified.

This receptor was identified in an adult in good health and CMV-seropositive. The genes are TRBV19 and TRBJ2-7; 10 nucleotides line up with TRBD2. Sequencing used memory CD4+ T cells from blood. CDR3 protein: CASQAGGGYEQYF. Written as DNA, the CDR3 is TGTGCCAGTCAAGCGGGAGGGGGCTACGAGCAGTACTTC.